This T cell receptor beta chain came from a study of Tregs in tolerant kidney transplant recipients. Generated by immunoSEQ multiplex PCR, the TCRdb table keeps only in-frame clones and is missing some. The sample includes around 61,000 clones, 80% to 90% of them seen just once. Germline CDR1 reads LNHNV; CDR2 reads YYDKDF (reference sequence). With 4 bases removed from V and 6 bases from J, the gap between germline ends came to 16 bases. CDR3 length: 15 amino acids. This sequence originates from a human donor in good health. Material for sequencing was CD4+ T cells from blood. This sequence joins TRBV15 and TRBJ2-1, with D perhaps given as TRBD1 or TRBD2 (5 bases each). Here the CDR3 reads CATSTAGTFSNEQFF. CDR3 in DNA: TGTGCCACCAGCACCGCCGGGACCTTTTCCAATGAGCAGTTCTTC. The full variable domain, completed using reference TRBV15 and TRBJ2-1, is DAMVIQNPRYQVTQFGKPVTLSCSQTLNHNVMYWYQQKSSQAPKLLFHYYDKDFNNEADTPDNFQSRRPNTSFCFLDIRSPGLGDTAMYLCATSTAGTFSNEQFFGPGTRLTVL.